The 17 T cell receptor beta chains below come from one sample, sequenced in a study of T cell responses to AZD1222 COVID-19 vaccine. Some clones are missing from TCRdb's copy, which holds only in-frame ones; the method was immunoSEQ multiplex PCR. Here the sample spans roughly 120,000 clones, 85% to 95% being singletons. The input for sequencing was peripheral blood, taken on day 0 of AZD1222 vaccination. The receptors come from an adult in good health.

The chain joins TRBV7-8 to TRBJ1-1; D is perhaps TRBD1 (5 bases). This CDR3 comprises 14 residues. Trimming removed 3 bases from V and 4 bases from J, with 12 bases in between. CDR1 is SGHVS, CDR2 FQNEAQ, per germline. The CDR3 spells CASSFSQGGTEAFF. CDR3 in DNA: TGTGCCAGCAGCTTTAGCCAGGGCGGCACTGAAGCTTTCTTT.

The CDR3 region is CSVRAGGQANTQYF. In DNA form, the CDR3 reads TGCAGCGTGAGAGCGGGGGGCCAGGCTAATACGCAGTATTTT. The chain carries TRBV29-1 and TRBJ2-3; 9 bases are a match to TRBD2. Germline V gene data show CDR1 as SQVTM and CDR2 as ANQGSEA. J was trimmed by 7 bases and V by 6 bases; bases with no gene match: 11. The CDR3 sequence is 14 residues long.

The chain is built from TRBV6-2 or TRBV6-3 and TRBJ1-4; 9 bases match TRBD1. The trim removed 5 bases at V and 6 bases at J, leaving 4 bases unmatched. Germline CDR1 is MNHEY and CDR2 is SVGEGT. The CDR3 is 14 residues long. CDR3 in amino acids: CASSDRQGDEKLFF. The CDR3 region has the DNA TGTGCCAGCAGTGACCGACAGGGGGATGAAAAACTGTTTTTT.

The chain employs TRBV7-8 and TRBJ1-6; D call uncertain. Germline values: CDR1 SGHVS, CDR2 FQNEAQ. Trimming left V 4 bases short and J 4 bases short, with 14 bases between. The CDR3 spans 16 residues. The CDR3 nucleotides are TGTGCCAGCAGCTCCTACTACGCCGAGTATAATTCACCCCTCCACTTT. It codes for CASSSYYAEYNSPLHF.

This clone showed up just once. V and J are TRBV5-4 and TRBJ1-2, with TRBD1 as a possible D gene (6 bases). Germline V gene lookup returns CDR1 SGHNT and CDR2 YYREEE (reference sequence). This CDR3 has 12 residues. Trimming pared 4 bases from V and 6 bases from J, leaving 10 bases between. CDR3 amino acids: CASSQGQNGYTF. CDR3 coding DNA: TGTGCCAGCAGCCAGGGGCAAAATGGCTACACCTTC.

This clone was counted once. The rearrangement uses TRBV28 and TRBJ1-5; 10 nucleotides line up with TRBD1. Germline V CDR1 and CDR2: MDHEN, SYDVKM. This CDR3 comprises 14 residues. With 7 bases clipped from V and 4 bases from J, the junction kept 4 bases outside the gene matches. Here the CDR3 reads CASKRQGANQPQHF. The CDR3 DNA is TGTGCCAGCAAAAGACAGGGGGCGAATCAGCCCCAGCATTTT.

The chain employs TRBV7-2 and TRBJ1-2; D not resolved. Looked up from germline, CDR1 is SGHTA and CDR2 is FQGNSA. This CDR3 comprises 15 residues. Trimming took off 2 bases at V and 0 bases at J, with 10 bases between the two ends. CDR3 coding DNA: TGTGCCAGCAGCTTAAAATCTGGAACTAACTATGGCTACACCTTC. This translates into CASSLKSGTNYGYTF.

This clone occurred once. The chain carries TRBV28 and TRBJ1-5; no reliable D call. Per germline, CDR1 MDHEN and CDR2 SYDVKM. V lost 6 bases to trimming and J lost 0 bases, with 12 bases between them. The CDR3 consists of 15 residues. The CDR3 sequence is CASSRVRSSNQPQHF. CDR3 DNA sequence: TGTGCCAGCAGCCGAGTGAGGAGTAGCAATCAGCCCCAGCATTTT.

J is TRBJ1-1 and V is TRBV28; possibly TRBD1 for D (6 bases). Germline CDR1 reads MDHEN; CDR2 reads SYDVKM. The CDR3 sequence is 14 residues long. V dropped 9 bases and J dropped 2 bases, with 16 bases sitting between them. The CDR3 is CASDPGQPNTEAFF. DNA for the CDR3: TGTGCCAGTGACCCCGGACAGCCTAACACTGAAGCTTTCTTT.

The genes are TRBV5-1 and TRBJ1-6, with a weak D call TRBD1 (5 bases). Germline-derived CDR1 and CDR2 are SGHRS and YFSETQ. The CDR3 is 15 amino acids. Trimming stripped 3 bases from V and 8 bases from J, with 15 bases between. CDR3 bases: TGCGCCAGCAGCTCGGGGCAGGGTCGGGATTCACCCCTCCACTTT. It codes for CASSSGQGRDSPLHF.

This chain uses TRBV28 with TRBJ1-1; 7 nucleotides line up with TRBD1. The V segment lost 7 bases and the J segment 7 bases; nucleotides outside the gene matches: 9. Germline-derived CDR1 and CDR2 are MDHEN and SYDVKM. The CDR3 runs 13 residues. The CDR3 region is CASTTGPINEAFF. For the CDR3, the DNA is TGTGCCAGCACGACAGGGCCGATTAATGAAGCTTTCTTT.

The chain uses TRBV28 and TRBJ2-7, with D perhaps matching TRBD1 or TRBD2 (5 bases each). The CDR3 loop spans 11 amino acids. Germline V lookup: CDR1 MDHEN, CDR2 SYDVKM. Trimming took off 7 bases at V and 9 bases at J, with 13 bases between the two ends. This CDR3 reads CASMGEKVQYF. CDR3 coding DNA: TGTGCCAGCATGGGGGAAAAGGTGCAGTACTTC.

The V and J genes are TRBV9 and TRBJ2-7; D might be TRBD2 (5 bases). The CDR3 sequence is 14 residues long. The ends were cut back, 5 bases at V and 2 bases at J, with 14 bases in the middle. Looked up from germline, CDR1 is SGDLS and CDR2 is YYNGEE. The chain's CDR3 is CASSSGVAAYEQYF. The CDR3 DNA is TGTGCCAGCAGTTCCGGGGTGGCCGCCTACGAGCAGTACTTC.

The chain combines TRBV25-1 with TRBJ1-6; 10 nucleotides align to TRBD1. Germline V gene sequence: CDR1 MGHDK, CDR2 SYGVNS. The V segment lost 7 bases and the J segment 7 bases; nucleotides outside the gene matches: 1. The length of the CDR3 is 13 residues. In DNA, the CDR3 is TGTGCCAGCACGGACAGGGGGAATTCACCCCTCCACTTT. Amino acids: CASTDRGNSPLHF.

The chain has TRBV11-2 and TRBJ1-3; D gene uncertain. This CDR3 contains 15 residues. Germline lookup yields CDR1 SGHAT and CDR2 FQNNGV. Trimming shortened V by 1 base and J by 1 base, and 8 bases separated the two germline ends. CDR3 region: CASSLVGYSGNTIYF. CDR3 nucleotides: TGTGCCAGCAGCTTAGTCGGGTATTCTGGAAACACCATATATTTT.

This chain joins TRBV30 and TRBJ1-2; D not resolved. Trimming left V 4 bases short and J 1 base short, with 10 bases between. The germline V gene has CDR1 GTSNPN and CDR2 SVGIG (reference sequence). The CDR3 length is 13 residues. The CDR3 bases are TGTGCCTGGACAGCGGGCTATAACTATGGCTACACCTTC. Amino acids: CAWTAGYNYGYTF. The entire variable domain, with the rest obtained from reference TRBV30 and TRBJ1-2, is as follows: SQTIHQWPATLVQPVGSPLSLECTVEGTSNPNLYWYRQAAGRGLQLLFYSVGIGQISSEVPQNLSASRPQDRQFILSSKKLLLSDSGFYLCAWTAGYNYGYTFGSGTRLTVV.

This chain connects TRBV4-1 to TRBJ1-6; a possible D gene is TRBD1 (6 bases). V was cut by 6 bases and J by 0 bases, with 15 bases left in between. Looked up from germline, CDR1 is MGHRA and CDR2 is YSYEKL. CDR3 length equals 17 residues. The CDR3 coding sequence is TGCGCCAGCAGGAGGGGGGCACAGGGCTCCTATAATTCACCCCTCCACTTT. Protein: CASRRGAQGSYNSPLHF.